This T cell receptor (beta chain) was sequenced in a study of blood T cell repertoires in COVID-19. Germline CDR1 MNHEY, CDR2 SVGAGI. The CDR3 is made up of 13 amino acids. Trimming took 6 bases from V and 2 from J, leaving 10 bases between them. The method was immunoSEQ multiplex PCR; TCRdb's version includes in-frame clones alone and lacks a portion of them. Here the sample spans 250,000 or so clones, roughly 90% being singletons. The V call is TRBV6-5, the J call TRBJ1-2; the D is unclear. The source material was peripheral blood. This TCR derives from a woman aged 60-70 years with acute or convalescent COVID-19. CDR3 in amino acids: CASRDTGNYGYTF. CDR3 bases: TGTGCCAGCAGAGACACGGGGAACTATGGCTACACCTTC.